This T cell receptor beta chain was profiled in a study of T cell repertoires in cytomegalovirus infection. This clonotype came up a few times. Its antigen remains unidentified. Study-level points and caveats: HLA-C-restricted CMV clonotypes gave the most frequent clonotype in two of eight donors. The cumulative frequency of public TCR beta families identified carriers of CMV plus the relevant HLA.

TCRdb passed the reads through MiXCR, listing each CDR3 protein once. The sample consists of about 83,000 distinct CDR3 sequences, 45% to 50% of them appearing once. Germline trimming cut 5 bases from V and 2 bases from J; bases unmatched to any gene: 7. Germline-derived CDR1 and CDR2 are SEHNR and FQNEAQ (reference sequence). The CDR3 has 15 amino acids. The material sequenced was CD8+ T cells from cultured PBMCs, taken from culture after CMV antigen stimulation. The gene calls are TRBV7-9 and TRBJ2-5; 8 bases agree with TRBD2. The sequence came from a human donor in good health (CMV status not recorded). Some clones in this sample may be carry-over from other donors' samples. This chain's CDR3 is CASSHLLAGQETQYF. DNA of the CDR3: TGTGCCAGCAGCCACCTCTTAGCGGGGCAAGAGACCCAGTACTTC.